Shown below are 9 T cell receptor beta chains from a single sample sequenced in a study of shared clonotypes between healthy human individuals. The protocol was immunoSEQ multiplex PCR, while the TCRdb copy is restricted to in-frame clones and leaves out a portion. This repertoire shows 1 million to 1.3 million clones, about four fifths found once; its top ten account for 0.6% to 0.75%. Sequenced input: memory CD4+ T cells from PBMCs. Subset of the sample: CD45RA-negative fraction. The origin of the receptors is a man between 18 and 35 years old in good health. Some clones in this sample may be carry-over from other donors' samples.

This chain joins TRBV19 and TRBJ2-1, with 9 bases lining up with TRBD2. The CDR3 loop spans 15 amino acids. CDR1 LNHDA and CDR2 SQIVND come from the germline V gene (reference sequence). J gave up 8 bases and V 3 bases, and 8 bases lay outside the gene matches. This CDR3 reads CASSIPGLAYDEQFF. Here the CDR3 DNA reads TGTGCCAGTAGTATTCCGGGACTAGCTTACGATGAGCAGTTCTTC.

This clone was seen more than once but under ten times. The V gene is TRBV29-1, the J gene TRBJ1-1; D remains ambiguous. The germline V gene encodes CDR1 SQVTM and CDR2 ANQGSEA. The CDR3 loop spans 11 amino acids. Trimming took 6 bases from V and 1 from J, leaving 6 bases between them. This chain's CDR3 is CSVNQNTEAFF. Written as DNA, the CDR3 is TGCAGCGTGAACCAGAACACTGAAGCTTTCTTT.

The J gene is TRBJ2-1, the V gene TRBV5-1; D gene ambiguous. V shed 1 base and J shed 4 bases, with 12 bases lying between them. The CDR3 runs 15 residues. Germline assignment: CDR1 SGHRS and CDR2 YFSETQ. CDR3 DNA: TGCGCCAGCAGCTTGCGCTTGAGAGGTTACAATGAGCAGTTCTTC. It encodes CASSLRLRGYNEQFF.

This clone was seen a few times. CDR3 sequence reads: CASSWNSGTGTEAFF. The CDR3 nucleotides read TGTGCCAGCAGCTGGAACTCCGGGACAGGGACTGAAGCTTTCTTT. The chain employs TRBV5-4 and TRBJ1-1, with 9 bases matching TRBD1. CDR1 and CDR2 (germline): SGHNT, YYREEE (reference sequence). This CDR3 is built from 15 residues. J lost 5 bases, V lost 3 bases, and 8 bases had no gene match. The variable domain in full, completed from reference TRBV5-4 and TRBJ1-1, reads ETGVTQSPTHLIKTRGQQVTLRCSSQSGHNTVSWYQQALGQGPQFIFQYYREEENGRGNFPPRFSGLQFPNYSSELNVNALELDDSALYLCASSWNSGTGTEAFFGQGTRLTVV.

The chain is built from TRBV15 and TRBJ2-5; 10 nucleotides line up with TRBD2. Per germline, CDR1 LNHNV and CDR2 YYDKDF (reference sequence). Unmatched junction bases numbered 8, after V lost 8 bases and J lost 2 bases. CDR3 length: 15 residues. CDR3 loop: CATRLGTSEQETQYF. The DNA of the CDR3 is TGTGCCACCCGTCTTGGGACTAGCGAGCAAGAGACCCAGTACTTC.

This chain connects TRBV2 to TRBJ2-3, with 10 bases that match TRBD1. V gave up 8 bases and J gave up 0 bases; unmatched junction bases: 11. Germline V gives CDR1 SNHLY, CDR2 FYNNEI. The length of the CDR3 is 17 residues. The CDR3 DNA is TGTGCCAGCCGGCCGGGACAGGGGATAACTAGCACAGATACGCAGTATTTT. It translates to CASRPGQGITSTDTQYF.

The J gene is TRBJ2-2, the V gene TRBV5-1; 11 positions match TRBD1. V shed 4 bases, J shed 0 bases, and the junction held 5 bases outside the gene matches. The germline gives CDR1 SGHRS, CDR2 YFSETQ. The length of the CDR3 is 17 residues. The CDR3 DNA sequence: TGCGCCAGCAGCCCAAGGGACAGGGGGACGAACACCGGGGAGCTGTTTTTT. Translation gives CASSPRDRGTNTGELFF.

The chain combines TRBV7-2 with TRBJ2-1; D remains unclear. The V gene's germline CDR1 is SGHTA and CDR2 FQGNSA. This CDR3 is built from 11 residues. Trimming took off 5 bases at V and 8 bases at J, with 7 bases between the two ends. DNA for the CDR3: TGTGCCAGCAGCGGGCTGGATGAGCAGTTCTTC. It specifies CASSGLDEQFF.

V is TRBV25-1 and J is TRBJ1-1, with D unresolved. Trimming removed 5 bases from V and 0 bases from J, with 13 bases in between. CDR3 length equals 15 residues. Per germline, CDR1 MGHDK and CDR2 SYGVNS. The CDR3 spells CASSNLAGMNTEAFF. CDR3 bases: TGTGCCAGCAGTAACCTCGCAGGCATGAACACTGAAGCTTTCTTT.